These 27 T cell receptor beta chains were all obtained from the same sample, sequenced in a study of cytomegalovirus exposure and HLA in healthy donors. The PCR was carried out with 60 Vbeta primers and 13 Jbeta primers. TCRdb keeps only in-frame clones here, not all; method: immunoSEQ multiplex PCR. The table includes roughly 160,000 clones, under 85% detected once. Sequenced sample: PBMCs. The receptor source for this set is a woman aged 18-30 years in good health and CMV-seropositive.

This chain uses TRBV18 with TRBJ2-1; 9 bases are a match to TRBD2. V trimming: 2 bases; J trimming: 0 bases; junction bases outside the gene matches: 5. The CDR3 sequence is 17 residues long. Germline V gene sequence: CDR1 KGHSH, CDR2 LQKENI. CDR3 nucleotide sequence: TGTGCCAGCTCACCAAGGGCGGGGGGGAGCTCCTACAATGAGCAGTTCTTC. Protein: CASSPRAGGSSYNEQFF.

V usage is TRBV7-2 and J usage is TRBJ1-1; D gene uncertain. V was shortened by 3 bases and J by 1 base, with 6 bases between the two germline ends. CDR1 is SGHTA and CDR2 is FQGNSA in the germline V gene. The CDR3 is 13 amino acids. The CDR3 here is CASSLGRNTEAFF. The CDR3 nucleotides are TGTGCCAGCAGCTTGGGCAGGAACACTGAAGCTTTCTTT.

The chain couples TRBV7-9 to TRBJ2-1; possibly TRBD2 for D (5 bases). The V end was cut by 3 bases, the J end by 8 bases, with 17 bases between. Germline values: CDR1 SEHNR, CDR2 FQNEAQ (reference sequence). This CDR3 region has 15 residues. CDR3 nucleotide sequence: TGTGCCAGCAGCTTTTTAGGACTGCGAACGGATGAGCAGTTCTTC. This translates into CASSFLGLRTDEQFF.

A remark on this clone: In the same sample, other DNA sequences code for this CDR3. In DNA, the CDR3 is TGTGCCAGCAGTTTCCGACAGGGATTTGAAGCTTTCTTT. It yields the protein CASSFRQGFEAFF. The V call is TRBV2, the J call TRBJ1-1, with 7 bases identical to TRBD1. The V gene's germline CDR1 is SNHLY and CDR2 FYNNEI. V gave up 5 bases and J gave up 7 bases; unmatched junction bases: 7. CDR3 length: 13 amino acids.

The chain is built from TRBV4-1 and TRBJ2-1; 7 nucleotides match TRBD1. The CDR3 length is 22 residues. The germline V gene encodes CDR1 MGHRA and CDR2 YSYEKL. Trimming took 1 base from V and 0 from J; bases not matched to a gene: 21. CDR3 nucleotide sequence: TGCGCCAGCAGCCAAGTTGGCTCCGGGACAGCTCTCAGTCCAAGCTCCTACAATGAGCAGTTCTTC. This gives the protein CASSQVGSGTALSPSSYNEQFF.

This clone was counted only a few times. The V and J genes are TRBV7-2 and TRBJ1-2, with 8 bases identical to TRBD1. The CDR3 contains 15 residues. From germline, CDR1 is SGHTA and CDR2 FQGNSA. V dropped 0 bases and J dropped 4; count of bases not matched to a gene: 4. CDR3 bases: TGTGCCAGCAGCTTAGCGACTGGGACAGGCTATGGCTACACCTTC. It yields the protein CASSLATGTGYGYTF.

V gene TRBV10-3 combines with J gene TRBJ2-5; TRBD1 agrees at 9 bases. The germline V gene has CDR1 ENHRY and CDR2 SYGVKD. The CDR3 runs to 14 residues. Trimming removed 5 bases from V and 2 bases from J; junction bases left unmatched: 3. For the CDR3, the DNA is TGTGCCATCAGTCAGGGACAGGGACAAGAGACCCAGTACTTC. It specifies CAISQGQGQETQYF.

The chain has TRBV7-8 and TRBJ2-5; perhaps TRBD1 as D (6 bases). Germline CDR1 reads SGHVS; CDR2 reads FQNEAQ. This CDR3 is 17 amino acids long. Between the trimmed V and J ends, which lost 1 base and 2 bases, there was a span of 17 bases. The CDR3 coding sequence is TGTGCCAGCAGCTTAGGGGCTCGATACAGGGAACAAGAGACCCAGTACTTC. Translation gives CASSLGARYREQETQYF.

This clone turned up a few times. The chain uses TRBV29-1 and TRBJ2-3, with 9 bases identical to TRBD2. With 1 base clipped from V and 2 bases from J, the junction kept 13 bases outside the gene matches. This CDR3 region has 18 residues. The germline CDR1 and CDR2 sequences are SQVTM and ANQGSEA. In DNA form, the CDR3 reads TGCAGCGTTGAAGGGCTAGCGGGGAAAAACCCTGTCACAGATACGCAGTATTTT. It codes for CSVEGLAGKNPVTDTQYF.

The rearrangement joins TRBV27 to TRBJ2-3, with D tentatively TRBD1 (5 bases). Between the trimmed V and J ends, which lost 6 bases and 1 base, there was a span of 32 bases. From germline, CDR1 is MNHEY and CDR2 SMNVEV (reference sequence). This CDR3 is 21 amino acids long. The CDR3 loop is CASSPLQVGVEKGNGTDTQYF. The CDR3 region has the DNA TGTGCCAGCAGCCCCCTACAGGTAGGGGTAGAAAAGGGTAACGGCACAGATACGCAGTATTTT.

The chain links TRBV11-3 to TRBJ1-2; TRBD1 matches at 7 bases. V was clipped by 8 bases and J by 4 bases; unmatched bases: 10. CDR3 size: 14 residues. CDR1 is SGHNT and CDR2 is YENEEA in the germline V gene. This CDR3 reads CASPRDSDFYGYTF. In nucleotides, the CDR3 is TGTGCCAGCCCCCGGGACAGTGATTTCTATGGCTACACCTTC.

The rearrangement uses TRBV28 and TRBJ1-2, with a weak D call TRBD1 (6 bases). CDR1 and CDR2 (germline): MDHEN, SYDVKM. V was shortened by 5 bases and J by 7 bases, with 17 bases between the two germline ends. The CDR3 contains 14 residues. CDR3 in amino acids: CASSASGVLSGYTF. As DNA, the CDR3 is TGTGCCAGCAGTGCGTCAGGGGTCCTAAGTGGCTACACCTTC.

The genes are TRBV4-1 and TRBJ2-3; 11 positions match TRBD2. Germline assignment: CDR1 MGHRA and CDR2 YSYEKL. Losses at the gene ends were 4 bases for V and 3 bases for J; bases not matched to a gene: 9. CDR3 length equals 17 residues. The CDR3: CASSPGGASGGTDTQYF. The DNA for the CDR3 is TGCGCCAGCAGCCCGGGGGGGGCTAGCGGGGGGACAGATACGCAGTATTTT.

The rearrangement uses TRBV7-9 and TRBJ1-4; TRBD1 might be the D (6 bases). The CDR3 consists of 16 residues. The germline V gene has CDR1 SEHNR and CDR2 FQNEAQ (reference sequence). With 4 bases removed from V and 6 bases from J, the gap between germline ends came to 18 bases. DNA for the CDR3: TGTGCCAGCAGCTCCCAAGGGGAGGGGGACGATGAAAAACTGTTTTTT. Its translation is CASSSQGEGDDEKLFF.

The chain joins TRBV13 to TRBJ1-3; TRBD1 might be the D (6 bases). Trimming took 5 bases from V and 0 from J, leaving 11 bases between them. The CDR3 length is 15 residues. CDR1 is PRHDT and CDR2 is FYEKMQ in the germline V gene (reference sequence). Here the CDR3 reads CASSAAGDSGNTIYF. The CDR3 nucleotides read TGTGCCAGCAGCGCCGCAGGGGACTCTGGAAACACCATATATTTT.

The chain employs TRBV4-3 and TRBJ1-1; 7 positions match TRBD1. Germline CDR1 reads LGHNA; CDR2 reads YSLEER. CDR3 length: 16 residues. V gave up 0 bases and J gave up 0 bases; unmatched junction bases: 4. The CDR3 reads CASSQDRGTVNTEAFF. CDR3 bases: TGCGCCAGCAGCCAAGATCGCGGGACAGTGAACACTGAAGCTTTCTTT.

The rearrangement joins TRBV5-1 to TRBJ1-4, with a possible D match to TRBD1 (6 bases). Trimming removed 3 bases from V and 7 bases from J, with 19 bases in between. This CDR3 has 16 amino acids. Looked up from germline, CDR1 is SGHRS and CDR2 is YFSETQ. In nucleotides, the CDR3 is TGCGCCAGCAGCTCGTTCTACAGGGTTGGGGTTGAAAAACTGTTTTTT. This sequence encodes CASSSFYRVGVEKLFF.

The genes are TRBV7-9 and TRBJ2-1; 8 positions agree with TRBD1. Germline lookup yields CDR1 SEHNR and CDR2 FQNEAQ (reference sequence). J gave up 4 bases and V 4 bases, and 12 bases lay outside the gene matches. The CDR3 length is 17 residues. The chain's CDR3 is CASSSSTRTGIYNEQFF. CDR3 DNA: TGTGCCAGCAGCTCATCGACCCGGACAGGGATTTACAATGAGCAGTTCTTC.

The chain is built from TRBV7-9 and TRBJ2-7; D is ambiguous. Per germline, CDR1 SEHNR and CDR2 FQNEAQ (reference sequence). Deletions cut 6 bases from V and 0 bases from J, with 6 bases between. CDR3 length: 12 amino acids. The CDR3 protein is CASSLFSYEQYF. The CDR3 DNA sequence: TGTGCCAGCAGTCTATTCTCCTACGAGCAGTACTTC.

V and J are TRBV7-6 and TRBJ1-3; no clear D. The CDR3 runs 15 residues. Trimming pared 5 bases from V and 0 bases from J, leaving 11 bases between. Germline values: CDR1 SGHVS, CDR2 FNYEAQ. CDR3 amino acids: CASSPRRSSGNTIYF. The DNA of the CDR3 is TGTGCCAGCAGCCCCCGTCGGAGCTCTGGAAACACCATATATTTT.

The chain recombines TRBV9 with TRBJ2-7; the D gene is possibly TRBD1 (6 bases). The CDR3 sequence is 15 residues long. V was clipped by 2 bases and J by 3 bases, with 15 bases between them. Germline CDR1 is SGDLS and CDR2 is YYNGEE. For the CDR3, the DNA is TGTGCCAGCAGCGTGGAACCCGGGACAATCTACGAGCAGTACTTC. Its translation is CASSVEPGTIYEQYF.

The V call is TRBV4-3, the J call TRBJ2-1; D is uncertain. Germline V CDR1 and CDR2: LGHNA, YSLEER. There are 13 residues in the CDR3. The germline V and J ends were trimmed by 1 base and 9 bases, with 10 bases remaining between them. For the CDR3, the DNA is TGCGCCAGCAGCCAAGTTCCGGGTATTGAGCAGTTCTTC. Translating gives CASSQVPGIEQFF.

J is TRBJ2-1 and V is TRBV7-9, with 11 bases lining up with TRBD2. The V and J ends lost 5 bases and 9 bases, in that order; junction bases with no gene match: 6. Germline CDR1 SEHNR, CDR2 FQNEAQ (reference sequence). This CDR3 spans 14 amino acids. The CDR3 DNA follows: TGTGCCAGCAGCATTAGCGGGGGGGCCGTTGAGCAGTTCTTC. It yields the protein CASSISGGAVEQFF. Filled out from reference TRBV7-9 and TRBJ2-1, the complete variable domain reads DTGVSQNPRHKITKRGQNVTFRCDPISEHNRLYWYRQTLGQGPEFLTYFQNEAQLEKSRLLSDRFSAERPKGSFSTLEIQRTEQGDSAMYLCASSISGGAVEQFFGPGTRLTVL.

The J gene is TRBJ2-5, the V gene TRBV5-6; TRBD2 matches at 11 bases. Judging by the DNA end, TRBJ2-7 fits better; the J call may be wrong. Germline lookup yields CDR1 SGHDT and CDR2 YYEEEE. The CDR3 is 15 residues long. The CDR3 here is CASSLELAGDYEQYF. The CDR3 nucleotides are TGTGCCAGCAGCTTGGAACTAGCGGGGGACTACGAGCAGTACTTC.

This chain links TRBV28 with TRBJ1-3, with D possibly matching TRBD1 (6 bases). CDR3 size: 14 residues. Germline values: CDR1 MDHEN, CDR2 SYDVKM. Trimming removed 6 bases at V and 0 bases at J, with 9 bases between. This CDR3 is CASREQGSGNTIYF. For the CDR3, the DNA is TGTGCCAGCAGGGAACAGGGCTCTGGAAACACCATATATTTT.

V and J are TRBV4-2 and TRBJ1-2; D unclear. The V and J ends lost 0 bases and 4 bases respectively, with 15 bases between them. Germline CDR1 is LGHNA and CDR2 is YNFKEQ. The CDR3 length is 16 residues. CDR3 sequence: CASSQETAGLGYGYTF. In nucleotides, the CDR3 is TGTGCCAGCAGCCAAGAAACTGCGGGGTTGGGCTATGGCTACACCTTC.

The chain combines TRBV4-1 with TRBJ2-7; D is possibly TRBD2 (7 bases). From germline, CDR1 is MGHRA and CDR2 YSYEKL. This CDR3 has 15 amino acids. Trimming took 1 base from V and 3 from J, leaving 13 bases between them. The CDR3, as DNA: TGCGCCAGCAGCCAAGCGGGGGGCCCCTTCTACGAGCAGTACTTC. Its translation is CASSQAGGPFYEQYF.